These T cell receptor beta chains were read from a single sample in a study of cytomegalovirus exposure and HLA in healthy donors. Some clones are missing from TCRdb's copy, which holds only in-frame ones; the method was immunoSEQ multiplex PCR. This sample has about 110,000 clones; around 69% occur once, and the top ten carry around 2.1%. The sample comprised PBMCs. Receptor source: a man younger than 35 in good health and CMV-seronegative. Each CDR3 is given with its conserved first and last residue. Each record gives: J gene, V gene, CDR3 protein.

TRBJ2-1,TRBV5-1,CASSQDRVGEQFF
TRBJ2-1,TRBV11-2,CASSFQSYNEQFF
TRBJ1-4,TRBV28,CASSYPDRDRGKLFF
TRBJ2-7,TRBV11-2,CASTPRGLSYEQYF
TRBJ1-2,TRBV7-9,CASTPAGRGSGYTF
TRBJ2-7,TRBV11-2,CASSPGTGPLGEQYF
TRBJ2-3,TRBV5-6,CASSLGRGINTDTQYF
TRBJ1-6,TRBV19,CASSARPNSPLHF
TRBJ2-3,TRBV29-1,CSVEDGSVTGLTDTQYF
TRBJ2-1,TRBV6-1,CAIGDRAYNEQFF
TRBJ2-2,TRBV4-3,CASSQELAGAVTGELFF
TRBJ2-5,TRBV5-4,CASRNQGGRQETQYF
TRBJ1-4,TRBV7-6,CASSFLAGDSKHEKLFF
TRBJ1-4,TRBV11-2,CASSLGTANEKLFF
TRBJ2-3,TRBV5-1,CASSLDRGRTDTQYF
TRBJ1-6,TRBV6-4,CASRIRHSLHF
TRBJ1-2,TRBV11-2,CASSLYQAGQGGGYTF
TRBJ2-5,TRBV18,CASSPRPSTETQYF
TRBJ2-6,TRBV25-1,CATTLSGANVLTF
TRBJ1-5,TRBV18,CASSPETGDNQPQHF
TRBJ1-5,TRBV18,CASSLDRRNQPQHF
TRBJ2-1,TRBV7-2,CASSLFQGQYNEQFF
TRBJ1-2,TRBV5-4,CASSLDPTGSYGYTF
TRBJ1-5,TRBV6-5,CASRPTGSNNQPQHF
TRBJ1-1,TRBV23-1,CASRRDRLNTEAFF
TRBJ1-1,TRBV5-1,CASARGAGNTEAFF
TRBJ2-1,TRBV6-6,CASSLDWISYNEQFF
TRBJ2-5,TRBV9,CASGGTQYF
TRBJ1-1,TRBV11-3,CASSTTAGTEAFF
TRBJ2-1,TRBV5-1,CASSLVRGARDEQFF
TRBJ2-2,TRBV9,CASSGRGNTGELFF
TRBJ1-4,TRBV4-1,CASSQAGTDNEKLFF
TRBJ2-7,TRBV19,CASSPTGFYEQYF
TRBJ2-5,TRBV20-1,CSATVVETQYF
TRBJ2-3,TRBV6-1,CASSRQDYNTQYF
TRBJ2-7,TRBV9,CASSVSSGGGIYEQYF
TRBJ1-1,TRBV10-3,CAISEGANTEAFF
TRBJ2-5,TRBV5-6,CASSVGLAGGYQETQYF
TRBJ2-5,TRBV20-1,CSANSQETQYF
TRBJ1-2,TRBV28,CASSFEAAARGYTF
TRBJ1-2,TRBV7-6,CASRGQGAIPAF
.,TRBV6-5,CASSYRSNYEQYF
TRBJ1-2,TRBV27,CASSLSMTGGYGYTF
TRBJ1-4,TRBV7-2,CASSLTGSVDEKLFF
TRBJ2-1,TRBV5-6,CASSRAGDIGNEQFF
TRBJ2-2,TRBV19,CASIGTGGVTGELFF
TRBJ1-6,TRBV10-3,CATRDGSSYNSPLHF
.,TRBV29-1,CSVELLAGGEPYEQYF
TRBJ2-1,TRBV18,CASSPIGQGDEQFF
TRBJ2-3,TRBV4-2,CASSQLRGGPTDTQYF